Listed here are 21 T cell receptor beta chains from one sample, sequenced in a study of shared clonotypes between healthy human individuals. Using immunoSEQ multiplex PCR, the repertoire was profiled, and TCRdb retains in-frame clones only, with some absent. The data contain 400,000 or so clones, about 97% of them singletons. Sequenced: memory CD8+ T cells sorted from blood. Regarding subset: CD45RO+ cells pooled with CCR7-negative TemRA cells. These receptors were taken from a man aged 25-45 years in good health.

V and J are TRBV9 and TRBJ2-2; D call uncertain. CDR1 and CDR2 from the germline V gene are SGDLS and YYNGEE. The CDR3 totals 15 residues. Trimming took off 0 bases at V and 0 bases at J, with 6 bases between the two ends. CDR3 bases: TGTGCCAGCAGCGTAGCGGTGGCGAACACCGGGGAGCTGTTTTTT. Protein product: CASSVAVANTGELFF.

V is TRBV10-1 and J is TRBJ1-1, with D unresolved. Germline V lookup: CDR1 WNHNN, CDR2 SYGVQD (reference sequence). Trimming pared 2 bases from V and 1 base from J, leaving 14 bases between. The CDR3 is 16 residues long. Here the CDR3 DNA reads TGCGCCAGCAGTGAGAAGGTCTCAATCGGGAACACTGAAGCTTTCTTT. Residues: CASSEKVSIGNTEAFF.

This chain links TRBV19 with TRBJ2-7, with a possible D match to TRBD2 (5 bases). The CDR3 runs 15 residues. V shed 4 bases and J shed 3 bases, with 16 bases lying between them. Per germline, CDR1 LNHDA and CDR2 SQIVND (reference sequence). CDR3 protein: CASSTLKDGGYEQYF. In DNA, the CDR3 is TGTGCCAGTAGTACACTAAAAGACGGAGGCTACGAGCAGTACTTC.

The sample holds a few counts of this clone. The chain joins TRBV27 to TRBJ2-7; D not resolved. The germline gives CDR1 MNHEY, CDR2 SMNVEV (reference sequence). This CDR3 has 12 amino acids. The V end lost 1 base, the J end lost 2 bases, and 3 bases lay between the germline ends. The CDR3 DNA reads TGTGCCAGCAGTTTATACCCCTACGAGCAGTACTTC. Translation gives CASSLYPYEQYF.

The V and J genes are TRBV6-1 and TRBJ2-7, with TRBD2 matching over 10 bases. The CDR3 covers 15 residues. V shed 6 bases and J 1 base; nucleotides not matched to a gene: 6. Germline CDR1 reads MNHNS; CDR2 reads SASEGT. For the CDR3, the DNA is TGTGCCAGCAGCCCAACTAGCGGGATTTCCTACGAGCAGTACTTC. It codes for CASSPTSGISYEQYF.

The chain links TRBV6-5 to TRBJ1-5, with D possibly matching TRBD1 (6 bases). V dropped 8 bases and J dropped 7 bases, with 15 bases sitting between them. Germline-derived CDR1 and CDR2 are MNHEY and SVGAGI. CDR3 length equals 13 residues. The CDR3, as DNA: TGTGCCAGCGCCACCACAGGGAACCAGCCCCAGCATTTT. This codes for CASATTGNQPQHF.

The J gene is TRBJ2-1, the V gene TRBV9; the D call may be TRBD1 or TRBD2 (6 bases each). The CDR3 is 14 amino acids. Per germline, CDR1 SGDLS and CDR2 YYNGEE. V was cut by 0 bases and J by 8 bases, with 12 bases left in between. The CDR3 sequence: CASSVAGGPDEQFF. The CDR3 DNA reads TGTGCCAGCAGCGTAGCTGGGGGGCCAGATGAGCAGTTCTTC.

The rearrangement joins TRBV6-5 to TRBJ1-1; the match to TRBD1 covers 7 bases. V was pared by 2 bases and J by 3 bases, with 0 bases of the junction left unmatched. CDR1 and CDR2 from the germline V gene are MNHEY and SVGAGI. CDR3 length: 13 amino acids. The CDR3 DNA reads as TGTGCCAGCAGTTACAGGGGGCACACTGAAGCTTTCTTT. Translated, it gives CASSYRGHTEAFF.

The chain employs TRBV9 and TRBJ2-1, with D tentatively TRBD1 (5 bases). Between the trimmed V and J ends, which lost 0 bases and 5 bases, there was a span of 9 bases. The CDR3 sequence is 14 residues long. From germline, CDR1 is SGDLS and CDR2 YYNGEE. CDR3 nucleotides: TGTGCCAGCAGCGTAGGGGGCTGGAACAATGAGCAGTTCTTC. The encoded protein is CASSVGGWNNEQFF.

V gene TRBV28 combines with J gene TRBJ1-5, with 7 bases identical to TRBD1. CDR3 length: 13 residues. Trimming took 7 bases from V and 2 from J; bases not matched to a gene: 2. CDR1 is MDHEN, CDR2 SYDVKM, per germline. CDR3 in DNA: TGTGCCAGCAAAACAGGGGGCAATCAGCCCCAGCATTTT. Its translation: CASKTGGNQPQHF.

The chain recombines TRBV5-4 with TRBJ2-7; 13 bases agree with TRBD2. This CDR3 spans 14 amino acids. CDR1 and CDR2 from the germline V gene are SGHNT and YYREEE (reference sequence). V lost 4 bases, J lost 2 bases, and 0 bases stayed unmatched. The CDR3 DNA sequence: TGTGCCAGCAGCACTAGCGGGAGGGCCTACGAGCAGTACTTC. This translates into CASSTSGRAYEQYF. The whole variable domain, remainder taken from reference TRBV5-4 and TRBJ2-7, is ETGVTQSPTHLIKTRGQQVTLRCSSQSGHNTVSWYQQALGQGPQFIFQYYREEENGRGNFPPRFSGLQFPNYSSELNVNALELDDSALYLCASSTSGRAYEQYFGPGTRLTVT.

The chain joins TRBV20-1 to TRBJ2-5; D not certain. The CDR3 spans 11 residues. V dropped 2 bases and J dropped 7 bases, with 8 bases sitting between them. Per the germline V gene, CDR1 is DFQATT and CDR2 is SNEGSKA (reference sequence). In DNA form, the CDR3 reads TGCAGTGCTAGATCCTTTGGGACCCAGTACTTC. Encoded protein: CSARSFGTQYF.

The chain recombines TRBV11-1 with TRBJ2-5; 11 bases agree with TRBD2. The CDR3 is made up of 17 amino acids. The germline gives CDR1 SGHAT, CDR2 FQDESV (reference sequence). Trimming at V came to 1 base and at J to 3 bases, leaving 7 bases not matched to a gene. In DNA form, the CDR3 reads TGTGCCAGCAGCTTAGTACTAGCGGGAGAAGAGAAAGAGACCCAGTACTTC. Translation gives CASSLVLAGEEKETQYF.

V usage is TRBV6-5 and J usage is TRBJ2-5; D not certain. The CDR3 covers 13 residues. Trimming took 0 bases from V and 9 from J, leaving 11 bases between them. Germline V lookup: CDR1 MNHEY, CDR2 SVGAGI. This chain's CDR3 is CASSYSNSWPQYF. CDR3 nucleotides: TGTGCCAGCAGTTACTCAAATTCGTGGCCCCAGTACTTC.

This clone was detected once. Other DNA sequences in the sample encode the same CDR3. The rearrangement uses TRBV30 and TRBJ2-3, with D possibly TRBD1 on 6 matching bases. The V end was cut by 2 bases, the J end by 6 bases, with 6 bases between. CDR3 length equals 11 residues. Germline V CDR1 and CDR2: GTSNPN, SVGIG (reference sequence). In DNA, the CDR3 is TGTGCCTGGAGTACAGGGGATACGCAGTATTTT. The encoded protein is CAWSTGDTQYF.

The chain links TRBV29-1 to TRBJ2-1, with TRBD2 matching over 11 bases. The CDR3 is 17 residues long. J gave up 0 bases and V 7 bases, and 11 bases lay outside the gene matches. Germline V gives CDR1 SQVTM, CDR2 ANQGSEA. In nucleotides, the CDR3 is TGCAGCGCAAGTCGGACTAGCGGGCCCAGCTCCTACAATGAGCAGTTCTTC. This encodes CSASRTSGPSSYNEQFF.

This clone was recorded only once. The chain joins TRBV10-3 to TRBJ2-7, with TRBD2 identical over 10 bases. Per the germline V gene, CDR1 is ENHRY and CDR2 is SYGVKD. The CDR3 is 15 residues long. The junction had 11 bases not matched to a gene; V was cut back by 6 bases and J by 6 bases. CDR3 in DNA: TGTGCCATCAGCGCAGTAGCGGGAGGCCTTACCGAGCAGTACTTC. This encodes CAISAVAGGLTEQYF.

This chain joins TRBV6-1 and TRBJ2-7; TRBD1 matches 8 bases. V lost 5 bases to trimming and J lost 1 base; unmatched junction nucleotides: 7. The length of the CDR3 is 15 residues. Germline-derived CDR1 and CDR2 are MNHNS and SASEGT. The CDR3 sequence is CASSPIRQGSYEQYF. CDR3 nucleotide sequence: TGTGCCAGCAGTCCTATCAGACAGGGGTCCTACGAGCAGTACTTC.

V usage is TRBV7-8 and J usage is TRBJ2-7; 10 nucleotides align to TRBD2. Germline CDR1 and CDR2: SGHVS and FQNEAQ. The J segment lost 1 base and the V segment lost 5 bases, leaving 5 bases of the junction unmatched. CDR3 length: 15 amino acids. The CDR3 DNA reads TGTGCCAGCAGCCATAGCGGGAGGCGGTCCTACGAGCAGTACTTC. It specifies CASSHSGRRSYEQYF.

The chain uses TRBV5-1 and TRBJ2-1, with D unclear. There are 13 residues in the CDR3. The germline gives CDR1 SGHRS, CDR2 YFSETQ. The ends were cut back, 1 base at V and 3 bases at J, with 5 bases in the middle. The DNA of the CDR3 is TGCGCCAGCAGCTTGAATGGCTACAATGAGCAGTTCTTC. This translates into CASSLNGYNEQFF.

This sequence joins TRBV27 and TRBJ1-2; 8 bases match TRBD1. The germline V gene has CDR1 MNHEY and CDR2 SMNVEV (reference sequence). The CDR3 extends over 13 amino acids. J was trimmed by 4 bases and V by 4 bases; bases with no gene match: 2. This CDR3 is CASSYTGGYGYTF. CDR3 sequence (DNA): TGTGCCAGCAGTTATACAGGGGGCTATGGCTACACCTTC.